This T cell receptor (beta chain) was captured by sequencing in a study of T cells after posttransplantation cyclophosphamide. This clone was detected a few times. Clones were sequenced by immunoSEQ multiplex PCR, and TCRdb holds only the in-frame ones, with some missing. The sample lists fewer than 35,000 clones; roughly 90% were seen once. Cells defined as naive were viable CD3+CD4+ or CD3+CD8+ and CCR7+CD45RA+CD45RO-CD95-CD27+CD28+. V was shortened by 5 bases and J by 0 bases, with 13 bases between the two germline ends. This CDR3 spans 15 amino acids. Germline CDR1 and CDR2: SEHNR and FQNEAQ (reference sequence).

This TCR was sampled from a man aged 25 to 40 in good health and a related stem cell transplant donor. Sequences were obtained from naive CD4+ T cells sorted from blood. The chain couples TRBV7-9 to TRBJ1-1, with a possible D match to TRBD1 (6 bases). The CDR3 nucleotides are TGTGCCAGCAGCCCGGACAGACTTATGAACACTGAAGCTTTCTTT. As protein: CASSPDRLMNTEAFF.